The next 10 T cell receptor beta chains were all read from a single sample in a study of shared clonotypes between healthy human individuals (dated by TCRdb to 2018 to 2021). The receptor library was made with the immunoSEQ multiplex PCR assay. Here the immuneACCESS table is served through TCRdb, limited to in-frame sequences with V and J called. Missing clones are a known gap in these copies; in checked studies unresolved V genes cover under half, and the rest lacks a known reason. The sample has roughly 2.5 million clones on record, 90% to 95% of them singletons. The top ten hold about 0.13% of the sample. The sequenced sample consisted of naive CD4+ T cells sorted from blood. The cell subset or site label of this sample denotes: CD45RA+ positively selected. The receptors here all came from a man aged 18 to 29 in good health.

The chain joins TRBV28 to TRBJ1-1; D not resolved. V dropped 7 bases and J dropped 2 bases, with 11 bases sitting between them. From germline, CDR1 is MDHEN and CDR2 SYDVKM. The length of the CDR3 is 13 residues. CDR3 protein: CASIPGFNTEAFF. As DNA, the CDR3 is TGTGCCAGCATCCCAGGATTCAACACTGAAGCTTTCTTT.

With regard to this clone: Distinct nucleotide sequences in the sample also encode this CDR3. V is TRBV7-2 and J is TRBJ2-3; TRBD2 matches 7 bases. The ends lost 5 bases at V and 1 base at J; junction bases unmatched: 6. Germline CDR1 reads SGHTA; CDR2 reads FQGNSA. There are 15 residues in the CDR3. The CDR3 coding sequence is TGTGCCAGCAGCCTTAGTCGGGGGGGCACAGATACGCAGTATTTT. As protein: CASSLSRGGTDTQYF.

This clone was seen a handful of times. The rearrangement joins TRBV30 to TRBJ1-5; no clear D gene. In germline, CDR1 is GTSNPN, CDR2 SVGIG (reference sequence). The CDR3 has 13 residues. Trimming took 1 base from V and 5 from J, leaving 9 bases between them. The CDR3 is CAWSGSRDQPQHF. CDR3 in DNA: TGTGCCTGGAGTGGCAGCCGTGATCAGCCCCAGCATTTT.

The chain employs TRBV5-6 and TRBJ1-6; TRBD1 is a possible D gene (5 bases). CDR1 and CDR2 (germline): SGHDT, YYEEEE. The CDR3 covers 14 residues. Trimming shortened V by 5 bases and J by 9 bases, and 15 bases separated the two germline ends. The CDR3: CASREQAGGSPLHF. The CDR3 bases are TGTGCCAGCAGGGAACAGGCCGGAGGTTCACCCCTCCACTTT. The entire variable domain, with the rest obtained from reference TRBV5-6 and TRBJ1-6, is as follows: DAGVTQSPTHLIKTRGQQVTLRCSPKSGHDTVSWYQQALGQGPQFIFQYYEEEERQRGNFPDRFSGHQFPNYSSELNVNALLLGDSALYLCASREQAGGSPLHFGNGTRLTVT.

This clone has just one count. Since a much larger clone is just one base distant, this may be a read error. Other DNA sequences in this specimen translate into the identical CDR3. The chain combines TRBV5-4 with TRBJ1-1; a possible D gene is TRBD1 (6 bases). The V gene's germline CDR1 is SGHNT and CDR2 YYREEE (reference sequence). The CDR3 runs to 13 residues. The CDR3 DNA reads TGTGCCAGCAGTTTGGACAGGAACACTGAAGCTTTCTTT. Protein sequence: CASSLDRNTEAFF.

The chain combines TRBV6-1 with TRBJ2-5, with 8 bases matching TRBD1. After removal of 3 bases from V and 7 bases from J, the junction contained 16 bases not matched to a gene. CDR1 and CDR2 from the germline V gene are MNHNS and SASEGT. The CDR3 has 17 residues. CDR3 sequence: CASSDHDRGPGGGTQYF. In nucleotides, the CDR3 is TGTGCCAGCAGTGACCACGACAGGGGCCCAGGCGGTGGGACCCAGTACTTC.

The CDR3 DNA sequence: TGTGCCAGCTCACCGGATAGCGGCACAGATACGCAGTATTTT. Encoded protein: CASSPDSGTDTQYF. The chain recombines TRBV18 with TRBJ2-3; D might be TRBD2 (5 bases). The CDR3 covers 14 residues. Germline V gives CDR1 KGHSH, CDR2 LQKENI. Trimming shortened V by 3 bases and J by 1 base, and 8 bases separated the two germline ends.

This chain uses TRBV5-4 with TRBJ1-3; possible D gene TRBD1, 6 bases. V dropped 2 bases and J dropped 3 bases, with 15 bases sitting between them. Germline V gene sequence: CDR1 SGHNT, CDR2 YYREEE (reference sequence). The CDR3 runs 16 residues. The CDR3 nucleotides are TGTGCCAGCAGCTTCGGTGGGGGCGTGGGTGGAAACACCATATATTTT. Its translation: CASSFGGGVGGNTIYF.

This sequence joins TRBV11-2 and TRBJ2-7; 7 nucleotides agree with TRBD2. V lost 5 bases and J lost 1; bases outside the gene matches: 5. Germline V gene sequence: CDR1 SGHAT, CDR2 FQNNGV. CDR3 length: 14 amino acids. CDR3 in amino acids: CASSHDGGSYEQYF. CDR3 DNA sequence: TGTGCCAGCAGCCATGACGGGGGGTCCTACGAGCAGTACTTC.

Only one count was recorded for this clone. The rearrangement uses TRBV6-6 and TRBJ2-3; weak D call: TRBD2 (5 bases). Looked up from germline, CDR1 is MNHNY and CDR2 is SVGAGI (reference sequence). V lost 7 bases and J lost 6, with 17 bases in between. CDR3 size: 14 residues. The CDR3, as DNA: TGTGCCAGCAACGCGCGCGGGCGGTTGGATACGCAGTATTTT. Its protein product is CASNARGRLDTQYF.